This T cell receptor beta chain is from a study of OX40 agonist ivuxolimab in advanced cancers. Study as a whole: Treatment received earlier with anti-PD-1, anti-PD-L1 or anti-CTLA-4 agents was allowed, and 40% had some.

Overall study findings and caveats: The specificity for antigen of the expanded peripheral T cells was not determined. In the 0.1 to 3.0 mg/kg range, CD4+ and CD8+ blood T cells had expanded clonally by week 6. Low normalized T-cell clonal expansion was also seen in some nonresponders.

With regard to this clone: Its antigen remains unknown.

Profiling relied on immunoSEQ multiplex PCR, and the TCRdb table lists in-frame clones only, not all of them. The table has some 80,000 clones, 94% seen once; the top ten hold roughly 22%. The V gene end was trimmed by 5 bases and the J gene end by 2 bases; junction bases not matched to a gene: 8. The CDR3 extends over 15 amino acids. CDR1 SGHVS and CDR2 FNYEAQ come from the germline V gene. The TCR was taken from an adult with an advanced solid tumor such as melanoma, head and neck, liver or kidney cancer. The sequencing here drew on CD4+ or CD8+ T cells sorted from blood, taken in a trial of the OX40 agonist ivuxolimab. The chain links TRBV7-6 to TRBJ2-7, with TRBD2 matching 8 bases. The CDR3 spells CASSGQAGEAYEQYF. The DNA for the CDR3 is TGTGCCAGCAGCGGGCAAGCGGGAGAGGCCTACGAGCAGTACTTC. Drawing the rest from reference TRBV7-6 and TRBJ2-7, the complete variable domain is GAGVSQSPRYKVTKRGQDVALRCDPISGHVSLYWYRQALGQGPEFLTYFNYEAQQDKSGLPNDRFSAERPEGSISTLTIQRTEQRDSAMYRCASSGQAGEAYEQYFGPGTRLTVT.